Reported below is one TCR beta chain. The data belong to a study of T cell changes during pregnancy in multiple sclerosis. Trimming stripped 6 bases from V and 6 bases from J, with 7 bases between. Germline V gene data show CDR1 as SGHTA and CDR2 as FQGNSA. This CDR3 is built from 11 residues. Measured with immunoSEQ multiplex PCR; TCRdb has only the in-frame clones, and not every one. The sample lists around 50,000 clones; 94% were seen once. The specimen was CD4+ T cells from peripheral blood mononuclear cells, collected in the first trimester of pregnancy. The sequence derives from a female donor with multiple sclerosis, enrolled in a pregnancy study. The rearrangement uses TRBV7-2 and TRBJ2-3; D gene unclear. The CDR3, as DNA: TGTGCCAGCAGTCCTAGGGATACGCAGTATTTT. This codes for CASSPRDTQYF.